The sequence of this TCR beta chain was determined in a study of sequential checkpoint blockade in melanoma. Overall study context: Maintenance nivolumab came after either treatment sequence.

Specified treatment: randomized to nivolumab then ipilimumab (arm A) or the reverse (arm B). V shed 2 bases, J shed 6 bases, and the junction held 5 bases outside the gene matches. This CDR3 comprises 14 residues. In germline, CDR1 is ENHRY, CDR2 SYGVKD. TCRdb's copy holds only in-frame clones and misses some; the assay was immunoSEQ multiplex PCR. The data hold about 12,000 clones, with under 80% observed a single time. This TCR was recovered from a human donor with melanoma. This chain connects TRBV10-3 to TRBJ1-2, with 8 bases aligning to TRBD1. The source material was CD8+ T cells sorted from blood (inferred from file names), sampled from a patient given nivolumab and ipilimumab in sequence. CDR3 nucleotides: TGTGCCATCAGTGAGGCCGACAGGGGCGATGGCTACACCTTC. Protein sequence: CAISEADRGDGYTF.